Presented here are 10 T cell receptor beta chains from one specimen sequenced in a study of technical replicates of blood from a few donors. The data were produced by immunoSEQ multiplex PCR, yet TCRdb's version contains in-frame clones alone and is incomplete. The sample includes over 65,000 clones, 95% to 98% seen only once; the top ten take roughly 0.16%. The material sequenced was T cells isolated from PBMCs. The receptors were sampled from a human donor in good health.

The V gene is TRBV5-1, the J gene TRBJ1-1; D perhaps matches TRBD1 (6 bases). Germline V CDR1 and CDR2: SGHRS, YFSETQ. Trimming took 0 bases from V and 8 from J, leaving 14 bases between them. There are 14 residues in the CDR3. The DNA for the CDR3 is TGCGCCAGCAGCTTGGCCGTTGCAGGGGTGGAAGCTTTCTTT. The encoded protein is CASSLAVAGVEAFF.

V and J are TRBV28 and TRBJ2-7, with 9 bases matching TRBD2. The CDR3 has 14 amino acids. With 6 bases clipped from V and 3 bases from J, the junction kept 6 bases outside the gene matches. Germline CDR1 reads MDHEN; CDR2 reads SYDVKM. CDR3 DNA sequence: TGTGCCAGCAGACCGATAGCGGGAGTCTACGAGCAGTACTTC. Translated: CASRPIAGVYEQYF. The whole variable domain, filled in from reference TRBV28 and TRBJ2-7, reads DVKVTQSSRYLVKRTGEKVFLECVQDMDHENMFWYRQDPGLGLRLIYFSYDVKMKEKGDIPEGYSVSREKKERFSLILESASTNQTSMYLCASRPIAGVYEQYFGPGTRLTVT.

J is TRBJ2-2 and V is TRBV7-9; 8 nucleotides line up with TRBD1. V shed 7 bases and J 1 base; nucleotides not matched to a gene: 8. Germline V gene lookup returns CDR1 SEHNR and CDR2 FQNEAQ (reference sequence). The CDR3 length is 16 residues. The CDR3 region is CASTHRGQVNTGELFF. CDR3 sequence (DNA): TGTGCCAGCACTCATAGGGGACAGGTGAACACCGGGGAGCTGTTTTTT.

This chain uses TRBV19 with TRBJ2-7; D remains ambiguous. Trimming removed 7 bases at V and 0 bases at J, with 13 bases between. CDR1 is LNHDA and CDR2 is SQIVND in the germline V gene (reference sequence). This CDR3 region has 14 residues. CDR3 loop: CASTRSRSSYEQYF. The CDR3 nucleotides are TGTGCCAGTACTCGCTCCCGGAGCTCCTACGAGCAGTACTTC.

The chain uses TRBV25-1 and TRBJ2-2, with 8 nucleotides matching TRBD1. Trimming cost V 2 bases and J 5 bases; bases outside gene matches: 4. This CDR3 spans 15 amino acids. Germline V gives CDR1 MGHDK, CDR2 SYGVNS. The CDR3: CASSETRTGTGELFF. CDR3 bases: TGTGCCAGCAGTGAAACCCGGACAGGGACCGGGGAGCTGTTTTTT. The whole variable domain, filled in from reference TRBV25-1 and TRBJ2-2, reads EADIYQTPRYLVIGTGKKITLECSQTMGHDKMYWYQQDPGMELHLIHYSYGVNSTEKGDLSSESTVSRIRTEHFPLTLESARPSHTSQYLCASSETRTGTGELFFGEGSRLTVL.

This sequence joins TRBV5-1 and TRBJ1-1, with D unresolved. Germline values: CDR1 SGHRS, CDR2 YFSETQ. The CDR3 covers 14 residues. The germline V and J ends were trimmed by 0 bases and 2 bases, with 8 bases remaining between them. The CDR3 region has the DNA TGCGCCAGCAGCTTGGCCGGAGGTAACACTGAAGCTTTCTTT. This translates into CASSLAGGNTEAFF.

The genes are TRBV7-9 and TRBJ1-1; unclear D gene. The germline gives CDR1 SEHNR, CDR2 FQNEAQ (reference sequence). V was trimmed by 7 bases and J by 5 bases, leaving 20 bases between them. The CDR3 is 15 amino acids. In DNA form, the CDR3 reads TGTGCCAGCACCCCAGAGGTAAGAAGAGAAACTGAAGCTTTCTTT. Translating gives CASTPEVRRETEAFF.

The chain employs TRBV25-1 and TRBJ2-7; TRBD2 matches at 11 bases. Trimming removed 4 bases from V and 4 bases from J; junction bases left unmatched: 9. This CDR3 spans 16 amino acids. CDR1 and CDR2 (germline): MGHDK, SYGVNS. The CDR3 sequence: CASSASTSGARYEQYF. The CDR3, as DNA: TGTGCCAGCAGTGCATCGACTAGCGGGGCGAGATACGAGCAGTACTTC.

This clone was counted a single time. The rearrangement uses TRBV6-1 and TRBJ2-7; the match to TRBD1 covers 8 bases. Germline loops: CDR1 MNHNS, CDR2 SASEGT. This CDR3 spans 14 amino acids. After removal of 4 bases from V and 2 bases from J, the junction contained 4 bases not matched to a gene. The CDR3 DNA is TGTGCCAGCAGTGGATACAGGGGGACCTACGAGCAGTACTTC. This encodes CASSGYRGTYEQYF.

This sequence joins TRBV7-6 and TRBJ1-4; no clear D gene. The CDR3 is made up of 13 amino acids. Germline CDR1 and CDR2: SGHVS and FNYEAQ. V lost 0 bases and J 5 bases, leaving 4 bases between the germline ends. The CDR3 nucleotides read TGTGCCAGCAGCTTAGCTGAGAATGAAAAACTGTTTTTT. It is translated as CASSLAENEKLFF.